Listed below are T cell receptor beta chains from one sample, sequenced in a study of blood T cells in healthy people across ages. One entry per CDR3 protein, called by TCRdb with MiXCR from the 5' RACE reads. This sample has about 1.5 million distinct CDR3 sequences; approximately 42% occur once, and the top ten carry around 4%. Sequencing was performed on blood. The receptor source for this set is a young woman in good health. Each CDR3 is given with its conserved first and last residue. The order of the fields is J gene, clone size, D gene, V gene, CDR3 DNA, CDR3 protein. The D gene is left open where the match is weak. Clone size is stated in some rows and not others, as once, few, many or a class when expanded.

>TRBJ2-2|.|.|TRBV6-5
TGTGCCAGCAGTTACTTCCGCACCGGGGAGCTGTTTTTT
CASSYFRTGELFF
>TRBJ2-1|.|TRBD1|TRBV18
TGTGCCAGCTCACCCACGGACAGGGGGATCTACAATGAGCAGTTCTTC
CASSPTDRGIYNEQFF
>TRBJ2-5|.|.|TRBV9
TGTGCCAGCAGCGTAGATCAAACCAATGAGCAGTACTTC
CASSVDQTNEQYF
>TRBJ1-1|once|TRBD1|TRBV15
TGTGCCACCAGCCTAGAAGGGGGCGAGCAGTTGAGGACTGAAGCTTTCTTT
CATSLEGGEQLRTEAFF
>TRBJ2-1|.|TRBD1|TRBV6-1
TGTGCCAGCAGAATAGACAGGGGTGCCTACAATGAGCAGTTCTTC
CASRIDRGAYNEQFF
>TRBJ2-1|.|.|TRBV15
TGTGCCACCAGCAGAGACCGAACCAGCTACTATGAGCAGTTCTTC
CATSRDRTSYYEQFF
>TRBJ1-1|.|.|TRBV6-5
TGTGTCAGCAGTTACGATGACCGCCTGAACACTGAAGCTTTCTTT
CVSSYDDRLNTEAFF
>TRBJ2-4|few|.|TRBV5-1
TGCGCCAGCAGCCCCGCGGAGGGAATAAACATTCAGTACTTC
CASSPAEGINIQYF
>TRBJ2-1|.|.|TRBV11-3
TGTGCCAGCAGCTTTGGACCAAACTCCTACAATGAGCGGTTCTTC
CASSFGPNSYNERFF
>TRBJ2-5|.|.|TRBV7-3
TGTGCCAGCAGCCCTTCTAGCGTCAATGAGCAGTACTTC
CASSPSSVNEQYF
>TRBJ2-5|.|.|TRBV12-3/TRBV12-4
TGTGCCAGCAGTTTAAGGGGGGCGCGGGAGACCCAGTACTTC
CASSLRGARETQYF
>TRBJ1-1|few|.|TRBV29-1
TGCAGCGTTGATGGGTTCGAGATGAACACTGAAGCTTTCTTT
CSVDGFEMNTEAFF
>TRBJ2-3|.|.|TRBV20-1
TGCAGTGCCCCCCGAGGCAGGGGTTTTAGCACAGATACGCAGTATTTT
CSAPRGRGFSTDTQYF
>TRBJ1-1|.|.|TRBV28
TGTGCCAGCAGTTTAGCGGACATCCGTAACCTGGGGAACACTGAAGCTTTCTTT
CASSLADIRNLGNTEAFF